This TCR beta chain was documented in a study of T cell responses to AZD1222 COVID-19 vaccine. Study-wide points: Only 6 or 7 people who got AZD1222 tested seropositive at baseline. Researchers took repertoire samples only after the peak T cell response had come. CD4 TCRs covered the whole spike, strongest at regions 160-218 and 743-854.

On this clone: The antigen is undetermined.

CDR3 length equals 15 residues. From germline, CDR1 is MNHNS and CDR2 SASEGT. Trimming shortened V by 2 bases and J by 0 bases, and 10 bases separated the two germline ends. TCRdb's table, derived via immunoSEQ multiplex PCR, lists solely in-frame clones and lacks some. In the table there are 68,000 or so clones, 88% of which are singletons. The chain links TRBV6-1 to TRBJ1-1, with D possibly TRBD1 on 6 matching bases. Sample: peripheral blood, taken on day 0 of AZD1222 vaccination. This clonotype originated in an adult in good health. In DNA form, the CDR3 reads TGTGCCAGCAGTGAATTCCGGGGGCTGAACACTGAAGCTTTCTTT. The encoded protein is CASSEFRGLNTEAFF.